These 21 T cell receptor beta chains were sequenced from one sample in a study of human T cells and chemical hapten exposure. From the RACE reads, TCRdb called clonotypes with MiXCR, one entry per CDR3 protein. The sample holds approximately 46,000 distinct CDR3 sequences, approximately 9.6% seen once. The time point is: patch test 2, 6 weeks after DPC sensitization. Sample treatment: therapeutic diphenylcyclopropenone sensitization with weekly scalp DPC. Blood, whole and unfractionated, served as the source for total RNA extraction. Material: whole blood, obtained in connection with sensitization to the hapten diphenylcyclopropenone (DPC). These receptors came from a woman in her 30s with alopecia areata. Some clones in this sample may be carry-over from other donors' samples.

The chain links TRBV5-1 to TRBJ2-7; D could derive from TRBD1 or TRBD2 (5 bases each). Germline CDR1 SGHRS, CDR2 YFSETQ. Trimming removed 4 bases at V and 0 bases at J, with 20 bases between. The CDR3 is 17 residues long. DNA for the CDR3: TGCGCCAGCAGCCCCACTATCCGGGACGGTTTCTCCTACGAGCAGTACTTC. Its translation is CASSPTIRDGFSYEQYF. Looking up the rest from reference TRBV5-1 and TRBJ2-7 gives the full variable domain: KAGVTQTPRYLIKTRGQQVTLSCSPISGHRSVSWYQQTPGQGLQFLFEYFSETQRNKGNFPGRFSGRQFSNSRSEMNVSTLELGDSALYLCASSPTIRDGFSYEQYFGPGTRLTVT.

This clonotype was observed a few times. The V and J genes are TRBV10-3 and TRBJ2-6, with a tentative D call TRBD1 (6 bases). CDR3 size: 17 residues. V shed 6 bases and J shed 0 bases, with 15 bases lying between them. Germline lookup yields CDR1 ENHRY and CDR2 SYGVKD. The DNA of the CDR3 is TGTGCCATCAGCAGGCAGGGGCCAAGCTCTGGGGCCAACGTCCTGACTTTC. It is translated as CAISRQGPSSGANVLTF.

A few counts support this clonotype. Here the CDR3 reads CASNQDGAVSSYEQYF. CDR3 in DNA: TGTGCCAGCAACCAGGATGGAGCGGTTTCGTCCTACGAGCAGTACTTC. The chain employs TRBV2 and TRBJ2-7; tentatively, D is TRBD2 (5 bases). Trimming took off 7 bases at V and 1 base at J, with 20 bases between the two ends. The CDR3 contains 16 residues. In germline, CDR1 is SNHLY, CDR2 FYNNEI.

This clonotype was counted between two and nine times. The CDR3 nucleotides read TGCAGCGTTGAAGATCTCCAAGAGACCCAGTACTTC. It is translated as CSVEDLQETQYF. V is TRBV29-1 and J is TRBJ2-5; D unresolved. The V gene's germline CDR1 is SQVTM and CDR2 ANQGSEA. V gave up 0 bases and J gave up 1 base, with 3 bases separating them. The CDR3 is 12 residues long. The variable domain in full, completed from reference TRBV29-1 and TRBJ2-5, reads SAVISQKPSRDICQRGTSLTIQCQVDSQVTMMFWYRQQPGQSLTLIATANQGSEATYESGFVIDKFPISRPNLTFSTLTVSNMSPEDSSIYLCSVEDLQETQYFGPGTRLLVL.

V is TRBV5-1 and J is TRBJ2-5; no clear D gene. Germline CDR1 and CDR2: SGHRS and YFSETQ. Trimming cost V 2 bases and J 4 bases, with 3 bases left between them. CDR3 length equals 11 residues. The CDR3 DNA sequence: TGCGCCAGCAGCTTCGGAGAGACCCAGTACTTC. Translated: CASSFGETQYF. The full variable domain, in which reference TRBV5-1 and TRBJ2-5 provide the parts outside the CDR3, is KAGVTQTPRYLIKTRGQQVTLSCSPISGHRSVSWYQQTPGQGLQFLFEYFSETQRNKGNFPGRFSGRQFSNSRSEMNVSTLELGDSALYLCASSFGETQYFGPGTRLLVL.

The gene calls are TRBV12-3 or TRBV12-4 and TRBJ2-1, with D unresolved. The CDR3 length is 12 residues. The germline V and J ends were trimmed by 7 bases and 3 bases, with 7 bases remaining between them. The CDR3 DNA follows: TGTGCCAGCACCCCGAACTACAATGAGCAGTTCTTC. It encodes CASTPNYNEQFF.

V usage is TRBV15 and J usage is TRBJ1-3; 7 bases match TRBD1. J was trimmed by 2 bases and V by 1 base; bases with no gene match: 2. CDR3 size: 15 residues. CDR1 and CDR2 (germline): LNHNV, YYDKDF (reference sequence). The CDR3 loop reads CATSRVQGAGNTIYF. The CDR3 DNA reads TGTGCCACCAGCAGAGTGCAGGGGGCTGGAAACACCATATATTTT. Combining the CDR3 with reference TRBV15 and TRBJ1-3 gives the whole variable domain DAMVIQNPRYQVTQFGKPVTLSCSQTLNHNVMYWYQQKSSQAPKLLFHYYDKDFNNEADTPDNFQSRRPNTSFCFLDIRSPGLGDTAMYLCATSRVQGAGNTIYFGEGSWLTVV.

This clonotype was seen many times. Written as DNA, the CDR3 is TGTGCCAGCAGTGACCAGCTGAACACTGAAGCTTTCTTT. It codes for CASSDQLNTEAFF. The rearrangement uses TRBV2 and TRBJ1-1; D gene ambiguous. CDR3 length: 13 residues. V lost 3 bases to trimming and J lost 0 bases, with 5 bases between them. CDR1 is SNHLY, CDR2 FYNNEI, per germline.

This clonotype was observed many times. V gene TRBV20-1 combines with J gene TRBJ2-5; 7 positions agree with TRBD2. The V segment lost 7 bases and the J segment 4 bases; nucleotides outside the gene matches: 6. This CDR3 region has 12 residues. The V gene's germline CDR1 is DFQATT and CDR2 SNEGSKA (reference sequence). The CDR3 reads CSERGIGETQYF. CDR3 DNA sequence: TGCAGTGAGCGGGGTATAGGAGAGACCCAGTACTTC.

This clonotype was seen many times. The V gene is TRBV7-9, the J gene TRBJ2-2; D is unclear. Trimming took off 5 bases at V and 1 base at J, with 5 bases between the two ends. The CDR3 length is 13 residues. CDR1 and CDR2 (germline): SEHNR, FQNEAQ (reference sequence). CDR3 sequence: CASSARNTGELFF. The CDR3 region has the DNA TGTGCCAGCAGCGCCCGGAACACCGGGGAGCTGTTTTTT.

This clonotype was counted many times. This chain links TRBV20-1 with TRBJ1-5, with a possible D match to TRBD1 (5 bases). The germline V gene has CDR1 DFQATT and CDR2 SNEGSKA (reference sequence). V lost 3 bases, J lost 5 bases, and 32 bases lay in between. The CDR3 spans 20 residues. This CDR3 reads CSASPYRSPPDKIIDQPQHF. CDR3 sequence (DNA): TGCAGTGCTAGTCCCTATCGGAGCCCCCCGGACAAGATCATCGATCAGCCCCAGCATTTT.

This clonotype appeared many times. J is TRBJ2-1 and V is TRBV12-3 or TRBV12-4; D ambiguous. This CDR3 spans 12 amino acids. Trimming pared 3 bases from V and 8 bases from J, leaving 8 bases between. The CDR3 region is CASSFLNDEQFF. As DNA, the CDR3 is TGTGCCAGCAGTTTCCTCAACGATGAGCAGTTCTTC.

The chain carries TRBV7-2 and TRBJ2-6; D call uncertain. The V gene lost 1 base and the J gene lost 0 bases, with 7 bases spanning the gap. The CDR3 length is 16 residues. Germline-derived CDR1 and CDR2 are SGHTA and FQGNSA. The CDR3 spells CASSLEGTSGANVLTF. In DNA, the CDR3 is TGTGCCAGCAGCTTAGAGGGCACCTCTGGGGCCAACGTCCTGACTTTC.

This chain links TRBV6-1 with TRBJ2-3, with a possible D match to TRBD1 (5 bases). Germline assignment: CDR1 MNHNS and CDR2 SASEGT. The CDR3 consists of 14 residues. The V and J ends lost 4 bases and 3 bases respectively, with 11 bases between them. The CDR3 loop reads CASSAQGGTDTQYF. The CDR3 DNA follows: TGTGCCAGCAGTGCCCAGGGTGGGACAGATACGCAGTATTTT.

This clonotype was seen many times. The chain has TRBV6-6 and TRBJ1-6; 7 nucleotides match TRBD1. Germline-derived CDR1 and CDR2 are MNHNY and SVGAGI (reference sequence). The ends lost 4 bases at V and 0 bases at J; junction bases unmatched: 6. This CDR3 is built from 17 residues. The CDR3 coding sequence is TGTGCCAGCAGTTCTCTACAGGGGAGCTCCTATAATTCACCCCTCCACTTT. The encoded protein is CASSSLQGSSYNSPLHF.

This clonotype was seen only a few times. The V call is TRBV4-1, the J call TRBJ2-3, with 10 bases lining up with TRBD2. Per germline, CDR1 MGHRA and CDR2 YSYEKL. This CDR3 is 18 amino acids long. V lost 1 base to trimming and J lost 0 bases; unmatched junction nucleotides: 7. CDR3 residues: CASSQGIAGGQSTDTQYF. DNA of the CDR3: TGCGCCAGCAGCCAAGGGATAGCGGGGGGCCAGAGCACAGATACGCAGTATTTT.

This sequence joins TRBV28 and TRBJ2-1, with 9 bases matching TRBD2. Trimming removed 5 bases from V and 4 bases from J; junction bases left unmatched: 15. Germline loops: CDR1 MDHEN, CDR2 SYDVKM. CDR3 size: 18 residues. The CDR3 reads CASSPNLLLAGNYNEQFF. The DNA for the CDR3 is TGTGCCAGCAGTCCCAACCTTCTTCTAGCGGGGAATTACAATGAGCAGTTCTTC.

V gene TRBV4-3 combines with J gene TRBJ2-3; the match to TRBD1 covers 7 bases. The germline V gene has CDR1 LGHNA and CDR2 YSLEER. This CDR3 comprises 15 residues. V lost 1 base to trimming and J lost 2 bases; unmatched junction nucleotides: 3. DNA for the CDR3: TGCGCCAGCAGCCAAGCGACAGGGCACACAGATACGCAGTATTTT. It codes for CASSQATGHTDTQYF.

There are a few counts of this clonotype. The V call is TRBV7-2, the J call TRBJ1-1; D perhaps matches TRBD1 (5 bases). V was trimmed by 4 bases and J by 1 base, leaving 7 bases between them. The CDR3 extends over 13 amino acids. The germline V gene encodes CDR1 SGHTA and CDR2 FQGNSA. The CDR3 nucleotides are TGTGCCAGCAGCTCGGGGACGAACACTGAAGCTTTCTTT. This translates into CASSSGTNTEAFF.

The J gene is TRBJ2-2, the V gene TRBV3-1; maybe TRBD1 (8 bases). This CDR3 comprises 16 residues. Germline V CDR1 and CDR2: LGHDT, YNNKEL (reference sequence). The V end lost 4 bases, the J end lost 4 bases, and 16 bases lay between the germline ends. The CDR3, as DNA: TGTGCCAGCAGCCCCGGACAGGGCGGGGGCACCGGGGAGCTGTTTTTT. Translated, it gives CASSPGQGGGTGELFF.

This chain connects TRBV3-1 to TRBJ2-5, with D uncertain. CDR3 length equals 12 residues. From germline, CDR1 is LGHDT and CDR2 YNNKEL (reference sequence). Trimming left V 8 bases short and J 4 bases short, with 11 bases between. The CDR3 sequence: CASSEAGETQYF. Written as DNA, the CDR3 is TGTGCCAGCTCCGAAGCAGGAGAGACCCAGTACTTC.